The present T cell receptor beta chain was sequenced within a study of shared clonotypes between healthy human individuals. Broader study findings: The study found about 4.6% of naive CD4 clonotypes shared across a few donors.

Several immunoSEQ plates held equal portions of the genomic DNA taken from each subset. Sequencing used immunoSEQ multiplex PCR; TCRdb keeps in-frame clones, though not all of them. Here the sample spans about 2.3 million clones, 85% to 95% being singletons. As concerns this clone: The antigen remains unidentified.

The sequence came from a young man in good health. Some clones in this sample may be carry-over from other donors' samples. Sequences were obtained from naive CD4+ T cells from PBMCs. Subset described: CD45RA+ positively selected.

The CDR3 sequence: CSDWAENNEQFF. Here the CDR3 DNA reads TGCAGCGACTGGGCAGAAAACAATGAGCAGTTCTTC. The chain uses TRBV29-1 and TRBJ2-1, with D hard to call. CDR1 and CDR2 from the germline V gene are SQVTM and ANQGSEA. This CDR3 has 12 residues. The V end was cut by 7 bases, the J end by 5 bases, with 12 bases between.